This T cell receptor (beta chain) derives from a study of shared clonotypes between healthy human individuals. The overall study: Each donor had three CD4 naive, three CD4 memory, two CD8 naive and one CD8 memory plate. Points from the study as a whole: Relative to memory subsets, naive subsets generally showed larger estimated richness. Clonotype sharing among donors was thought likely to change with sequencing depth.

The V segment lost 5 bases and the J segment 7 bases; nucleotides outside the gene matches: 14. The CDR3 extends over 16 amino acids. Germline V gives CDR1 MDHEN, CDR2 SYDVKM. As defined, naive CD8 cells were CD45RO-negative and positively selected for CCR7, with terminally differentiated effector memory CD45RA+ cells excluded. Turning to this clone: Its specificity is not known.

Replicate PCRs from sorted subsets contained approximately 200 ng DNA, which is 30,000 to 35,000 T cell genomes. Using immunoSEQ multiplex PCR, the repertoire was profiled, and TCRdb retains in-frame clones only, with some absent. The table has millions of clones, approximately 94% seen once; the top ten hold under 2%. Sequenced sample: naive CD8+ T cells from PBMCs. The rearrangement links TRBV28 to TRBJ1-5; 7 bases line up with TRBD1. The source of this sequence is a man aged 18 to 35 in good health. Some clones in this sample may be carry-over from other donors' samples. CDR3 residues: CASSPPSPRGWQPQHF. In DNA form, the CDR3 reads TGTGCCAGCAGTCCCCCCTCGCCCAGGGGGTGGCAGCCCCAGCATTTT.